These 11 T cell receptor beta chains came from one sample sequenced in a study of blood T cell repertoires in COVID-19. Libraries were prepared by immunoSEQ multiplex PCR; TCRdb keeps only in-frame clonotypes and omits some of them. The repertoire holds approximately 30,000 clones, with 90% as singletons. The specimen was peripheral blood. Receptor source: a man in his 70s with active or convalescent COVID-19.

This chain's CDR3 is CAVGHPNTGELFF. CDR3 coding DNA: TGTGCCGTGGGGCACCCGAACACCGGGGAGCTGTTTTTT. The chain recombines TRBV28 with TRBJ2-2; tentative D call: TRBD1 (5 bases). In germline, CDR1 is MDHEN, CDR2 SYDVKM. V was cut by 11 bases and J by 0 bases, with 10 bases left in between. There are 13 residues in the CDR3.

The rearrangement links TRBV4-2 to TRBJ1-1; D is unclear. Trimming shortened V by 0 bases and J by 7 bases, and 3 bases separated the two germline ends. CDR1 and CDR2 (germline): LGHNA, YNFKEQ. CDR3 size: 11 residues. The DNA of the CDR3 is TGTGCCAGCAGCCAAGAGAGTGAAGCTTTCTTT. This translates into CASSQESEAFF.

The chain carries TRBV5-1 and TRBJ2-7; 10 bases agree with TRBD1. The trim removed 3 bases at V and 0 bases at J, leaving 3 bases unmatched. Germline CDR1 SGHRS, CDR2 YFSETQ. The CDR3 loop spans 15 amino acids. The CDR3, as DNA: TGCGCCAGCAGCTCAGGACAGGGGGTCTCCTACGAGCAGTACTTC. As protein: CASSSGQGVSYEQYF.

This chain links TRBV5-1 with TRBJ1-1; no firm D call. This CDR3 has 15 amino acids. Germline V gene data show CDR1 as SGHRS and CDR2 as YFSETQ. The V end lost 1 base, the J end lost 3 bases, and 13 bases lay between the germline ends. The CDR3 region has the DNA TGCGCCAGCAGCTTGCAAGCTCTAACGGACACTGAAGCTTTCTTT. The encoded protein is CASSLQALTDTEAFF.

This clone has just one count. The chain is built from TRBV5-1 and TRBJ2-1, with D possibly being TRBD1 (6 bases). Germline V gene data show CDR1 as SGHRS and CDR2 as YFSETQ. This CDR3 is 14 amino acids long. The ends were cut back, 4 bases at V and 6 bases at J, with 14 bases in the middle. The CDR3: CASSDPQGSNEQFF. In nucleotides, the CDR3 is TGCGCCAGCAGCGATCCACAGGGTAGCAATGAGCAGTTCTTC.

The V and J genes are TRBV5-1 and TRBJ1-4; no clear D. V was pared by 0 bases and J by 7 bases, with 7 bases between. Germline V lookup: CDR1 SGHRS, CDR2 YFSETQ. The CDR3 extends over 13 amino acids. The CDR3 protein is CASSLAGGEKLFF. The CDR3 bases are TGCGCCAGCAGCTTGGCAGGTGGTGAAAAACTGTTTTTT.

The rearrangement uses TRBV24-1 and TRBJ1-6; 9 bases agree with TRBD1. Germline CDR1 KGHDR, CDR2 SFDVKD. The trim removed 4 bases at V and 4 bases at J, leaving 7 bases unmatched. CDR3 size: 17 residues. The CDR3 coding sequence is TGTGCCACCAGTGACACACCCGGGACAGGGTATAATTCACCCCTCCACTTT. Translation gives CATSDTPGTGYNSPLHF.

The chain recombines TRBV29-1 with TRBJ1-5; 9 nucleotides align to TRBD1. The germline gives CDR1 SQVTM, CDR2 ANQGSEA. V gave up 7 bases and J gave up 0 bases; unmatched junction bases: 4. The CDR3 extends over 14 amino acids. The CDR3 protein is CSARQGGSNQPQHF. In nucleotides, the CDR3 is TGCAGCGCTCGACAGGGGGGTAGCAATCAGCCCCAGCATTTT.

In its sample, this clone was seen once. The chain is built from TRBV28 and TRBJ2-1; the match to TRBD1 covers 9 bases. The CDR3 runs 14 residues. The V gene's germline CDR1 is MDHEN and CDR2 SYDVKM. The J segment lost 4 bases and the V segment lost 6 bases, leaving 4 bases of the junction unmatched. CDR3 amino acids: CASSLDRGYNEQFF. The CDR3 DNA reads TGTGCCAGCAGCCTCGACAGGGGGTACAATGAGCAGTTCTTC.

This chain connects TRBV6-6 to TRBJ1-1; D perhaps matches TRBD1 (6 bases). Per the germline V gene, CDR1 is MNHNY and CDR2 is SVGAGI (reference sequence). There are 13 residues in the CDR3. The V gene lost 10 bases and the J gene lost 2 bases, with 14 bases spanning the gap. CDR3 coding DNA: TGTGCCATCCGAGACAGGACAAACACTGAAGCTTTCTTT. Its protein is CAIRDRTNTEAFF.

V gene TRBV7-9 combines with J gene TRBJ1-1; D is perhaps TRBD1 (6 bases). Trimming took off 3 bases at V and 11 bases at J, with 10 bases between the two ends. The V gene's germline CDR1 is SEHNR and CDR2 FQNEAQ (reference sequence). This CDR3 has 11 amino acids. The chain's CDR3 is CASSFGQSAFF. CDR3 in DNA: TGTGCCAGCAGCTTTGGACAGTCGGCTTTCTTT.